This T cell receptor beta chain originates from a study of CD8 T cells in Susac syndrome. In the study overall: Patients with Susac syndrome were therapy-naive, taking corticosteroids, with some also receiving intravenous immunoglobulin, or taking intravenous immunoglobulin alone at the time their blood was drawn. Findings of the study overall: Detection of Susac-specific public clones gave approximately 16 in total CD8+ repertoires and about five in CD8+ TEMRA repertoires. TEMRA cells and active patients showed peak Susac CD8+ clonal expansion.

Comments on this clonotype: Its antigen is not identified.

Each Susac syndrome patient had definite or probable disease by recently defined criteria. J lost 7 bases, V lost 0 bases, and 12 bases had no gene match. The CDR3 covers 17 residues. CDR1 is SGHRS and CDR2 is YFSETQ in the germline V gene. Reverse transcription of roughly 0.45 to 1 ug RNA was performed with random hexamers. TCRdb redid the calling of the immunoSEQ multiplex PCR reads with MiXCR, one entry per CDR3 protein. The sample has tens of thousands of distinct CDR3 sequences; approximately 96% are singletons. The sequenced material came from CD8+ T cells from PBMCs. This rearrangement joins TRBV5-1 to TRBJ2-7, with 11 bases matching TRBD2. The sequence was obtained from a human donor with Susac syndrome. CDR3 sequence: CASSLAGLAGGPGEQYF. CDR3 coding DNA: TGCGCCAGCAGCTTGGCCGGACTAGCGGGCGGCCCGGGTGAGCAGTACTTC.